These 2 T cell receptor beta chains were sequenced from one sample in a study of metastatic and nonmetastatic thyroid tumors. TCRdb called clones again from the PCR reads with MiXCR. Among 25,000 to 30,000 clones listed, roughly 17% were seen once. No treatment had been given to any patient before thyroid surgery. The specimen sequenced was blood. The receptor set was obtained from a female donor with papillary thyroid cancer or a benign thyroid nodule (not recorded which). Some clones in this sample may be carry-over from other donors' samples.

The chain links TRBV27 to TRBJ2-6; D call uncertain. Trimming left V 3 bases short and J 0 bases short, with 15 bases between. The CDR3 is 18 residues long. CDR1 and CDR2 from the germline V gene are MNHEY and SMNVEV (reference sequence). The chain's CDR3 is CASSLLCKELSGANVLTF. DNA of the CDR3: TGTGCCAGCAGTTTGCTGTGTAAGGAACTCTCTGGGGCCAACGTCCTGACTTTC.

Ten or more counts support this clone. The chain carries TRBV30 and TRBJ1-1, with a weak D call TRBD1 (5 bases). The germline V gene encodes CDR1 GTSNPN and CDR2 SVGIG (reference sequence). V shed 3 bases and J shed 7 bases, with 15 bases lying between them. The length of the CDR3 is 13 residues. CDR3 sequence: CAWSPGWGREAFF. The CDR3 bases are TGTGCCTGGAGCCCCGGGTGGGGCCGTGAAGCTTTCTTT.